These 15 T cell receptor beta chains came from one sample sequenced in a study of neurological immune-mediated disorders. Time point of the sample: longitudinal time-point 1 (baseline). One entry per CDR3 protein, called by TCRdb with MiXCR from the 5' RACE reads. The data show 55,000 to 75,000 distinct CDR3 sequences, roughly 13% seen once. Sequenced: PBMCs. These receptors were taken from a female donor with HTLV-1-associated myelopathy (HAM/TSP).

The sample holds many counts of this clonotype. A junction boundary mismatches the germline segment, possibly from a read error. The chain is built from TRBV9 and TRBJ2-6, with 7 bases aligning to TRBD1. Looked up from germline, CDR1 is SGDLS and CDR2 is YYNGEE. There are 15 residues in the CDR3. CDR3 bases: TGTGCCAGCAGCGTCACAGGGGCCTGGGCCAACGTCCTGGCTTTC. Its translation: CASSVTGAWANVLAF.

This clonotype was picked up many times. The CDR3 loop is CASSSVESSYNEQFF. CDR3 sequence (DNA): TGCGCCAGCAGTTCCGTAGAGTCCTCCTACAATGAGCAGTTCTTC. The V call is TRBV5-1, the J call TRBJ2-1; D is unclear. V was trimmed by 5 bases and J by 0 bases, leaving 12 bases between them. CDR1 is SGHRS, CDR2 YFSETQ, per germline. There are 15 residues in the CDR3.

This clonotype was picked up many times. The chain carries TRBV20-1 and TRBJ2-5, with D perhaps assigned TRBD1 or TRBD2 (6 bases each). The CDR3 extends over 16 amino acids. CDR1 DFQATT and CDR2 SNEGSKA come from the germline V gene (reference sequence). The ends were cut back, 2 bases at V and 2 bases at J, with 18 bases in the middle. Here the CDR3 DNA reads TGCAGTGCTAGAAGTTGGGGGGCGAGCGTTCAAGAGACCCAGTACTTC. This translates into CSARSWGASVQETQYF.

This clonotype was detected ten times or more. The chain is built from TRBV5-1 and TRBJ2-7; 10 bases are a match to TRBD1. The junction had 7 bases not matched to a gene; V was cut back by 4 bases and J by 6 bases. The CDR3 is made up of 14 amino acids. Germline lookup yields CDR1 SGHRS and CDR2 YFSETQ. CDR3 amino acids: CASSMGQGIVEQYF. In DNA, the CDR3 is TGCGCCAGCAGCATGGGACAGGGGATCGTCGAGCAGTACTTC.

At least ten counts were recorded for this clonotype. The J gene is TRBJ1-1, the V gene TRBV4-1; 7 bases are a match to TRBD1. The CDR3 runs to 14 residues. CDR1 is MGHRA, CDR2 YSYEKL, per germline. Losses at the gene ends were 4 bases for V and 1 base for J; bases not matched to a gene: 3. CDR3: CASSPGQSNTEAFF. The CDR3 coding sequence is TGCGCCAGCAGCCCGGGACAGTCGAACACTGAAGCTTTCTTT.

This clonotype came up many times. The rearrangement links TRBV5-1 to TRBJ1-5, with D unresolved. V dropped 9 bases and J dropped 7 bases, with 20 bases sitting between them. Germline V gene lookup returns CDR1 SGHRS and CDR2 YFSETQ. The CDR3 is made up of 14 amino acids. CDR3 loop: CAKQSRSVNQPQHF. CDR3 DNA: TGCGCCAAACAATCCCGGTCGGTGAACCAGCCCCAGCATTTT.

This clonotype is termed medium-sized (0.01 to 0.1%). The germline gene is not matched at one end of the junction; a read error may be the cause. The V and J genes are TRBV2 and TRBJ2-3; tentative D call: TRBD2 (6 bases). The germline V gene has CDR1 SNHLY and CDR2 FYNNEI. The CDR3 totals 13 residues. CDR3 in amino acids: CASSSTSTDTQYF. The CDR3 bases are TGTGCCAGCAGCTCTACTAGCACTGATACGCAGTATTTT.

This clonotype was picked up many times. V gene TRBV9 combines with J gene TRBJ2-5; 9 bases agree with TRBD2. This CDR3 is built from 16 residues. V lost 2 bases, J lost 4 bases, and 9 bases stayed unmatched. Germline V CDR1 and CDR2: SGDLS, YYNGEE. In DNA, the CDR3 is TGTGCCAGCAGCGTGGGCGGGGGGGCCGCTGGAGAGACCCAGTACTTC. It is translated as CASSVGGGAAGETQYF.

As regards this clonotype: Since a much larger clone is just one base distant, this may be a read error. This sequence joins TRBV27 and TRBJ1-1; a weak D match, TRBD1 (6 bases). Germline CDR1 is MNHEY and CDR2 is SMNVEV (reference sequence). The CDR3 runs 14 residues. The CDR3 DNA sequence: TGTGCCTGCAGCTTGGACAGTTTGAACACTGAAGCTTTCTTT. Residues: CACSLDSLNTEAFF.

This clonotype occurred many times. The V and J genes are TRBV10-3 and TRBJ2-7, with 10 bases fitting TRBD2. The CDR3 totals 14 residues. In germline, CDR1 is ENHRY, CDR2 SYGVKD. J was trimmed by 3 bases and V by 8 bases; bases with no gene match: 7. CDR3 DNA sequence: TGTGCCATCGCCCGGACTAGCGGAGTCTACGAGCAGTACTTC. Encoded protein: CAIARTSGVYEQYF.

This chain links TRBV9 with TRBJ1-6; D call uncertain. The length of the CDR3 is 15 residues. The germline V gene encodes CDR1 SGDLS and CDR2 YYNGEE. V was shortened by 4 bases and J by 2 bases, with 10 bases between the two germline ends. CDR3 protein: CASSPLGAYNSPLHF. The DNA of the CDR3 is TGTGCCAGCAGCCCCTTGGGTGCCTATAATTCACCCCTCCACTTT.

This clonotype was recorded at least ten times. V is TRBV29-1 and J is TRBJ2-7, with a possible D match to TRBD1 (6 bases). Deletions cut 4 bases from V and 3 bases from J, with 10 bases between. Germline CDR1 reads SQVTM; CDR2 reads ANQGSEA. This CDR3 has 12 residues. The CDR3: CSVGWTDYEQYF. The CDR3 DNA reads TGCAGCGTTGGCTGGACAGACTACGAGCAGTACTTC.

There are many counts of this clonotype. Relative to the germline gene, one junction end is altered; a read error may explain this. The chain carries TRBV4-1 and TRBJ2-7; D perhaps matches TRBD1 (6 bases). Germline-derived CDR1 and CDR2 are MGHRA and YSYEKL. The CDR3 is 16 amino acids. CDR3 in amino acids: CANSQKAFGQTWEQYF. CDR3 bases: TGCGCCAACAGCCAAAAAGCTTTTGGACAGACGTGGGAGCAGTACTTC.

This clonotype was seen repeatedly, ten times or more. The chain employs TRBV7-9 and TRBJ2-5; D remains unclear. Per the germline V gene, CDR1 is SEHNR and CDR2 is FQNEAQ (reference sequence). The CDR3 is made up of 12 amino acids. Trimming shortened V by 5 bases and J by 0 bases, and 4 bases separated the two germline ends. The CDR3 sequence: CASSVNQETQYF. The CDR3 coding sequence is TGTGCCAGCAGCGTAAACCAAGAGACCCAGTACTTC.

The chain is built from TRBV5-1 and TRBJ2-3, with 11 positions matching TRBD2. Trimming at V came to 2 bases and at J to 1 base, leaving 9 bases not matched to a gene. Germline CDR1 is SGHRS and CDR2 is YFSETQ. CDR3 size: 18 residues. The CDR3 nucleotides are TGCGCCAGCAGCTTCCTCCCTCCGACTAGCGGGGGCACAGATACGCAGTATTTT. Translation gives CASSFLPPTSGGTDTQYF.